These T cell receptor beta chains were read from a single sample in a study of T cell repertoires in cytomegalovirus infection. TCRdb called the reads again in MiXCR, with one record for every CDR3 protein. The sample carries some 700,000 distinct CDR3 sequences, 30% to 40% recorded once. No cognate antigen is known for these TCRs. The material sequenced was cultured PBMCs, taken from culture after CMV antigen stimulation. These receptors all come from a human donor in good health (CMV status not recorded). Some clones in this sample may be carry-over from other donors' samples. Each CDR3 is given with its conserved first and last residue. The D gene is left open where the match is weak. Rows may omit the clone size; those that give it use once, few, many or a size class.

D gene,J gene,clone size,V gene,CDR3 DNA,CDR3 protein
-,TRBJ1-6,few,TRBV6-1,TGTGCCAGCAGTCCCAGGGATGATTCACCCCTCCACTTT,CASSPRDDSPLHF
-,TRBJ1-5,many,TRBV19,TGTGCCAGTAGCCCGGTGGGGGAAGTTCAGCCCCAGCATTTT,CASSPVGEVQPQHF
TRBD2,TRBJ2-7,many,TRBV5-4,TGTGCCAGCAGCGGGGAGCGGGGGTTAACCTACGAGCAGTACTTC,CASSGERGLTYEQYF
-,TRBJ2-3,few,TRBV6-2/TRBV6-3,TGTGCCAGCGCCTCGGCTCGAGATACGCAGTATTTT,CASASARDTQYF
-,TRBJ1-1,few,TRBV7-2,TGTGCCAGCAGTCACCGTGGATGGGGCTACGTGAACACTGAAGCTTTCTTT,CASSHRGWGYVNTEAFF
-,TRBJ2-5,-,TRBV4-3,TGCGCCAGCAGCCAAGAGGTAGCGGTACAAGAGACCCAGTACTTC,CASSQEVAVQETQYF
TRBD1,TRBJ1-2,many,TRBV11-2,TGTGCCAGCAGCCTTATTAAAGGCCGAACAGGGGGGAACTCTAACTATGGCTACACCTTC,CASSLIKGRTGGNSNYGYTF
TRBD1,TRBJ1-5,few,TRBV28,TGTGCCAGCGGGGACAGGGTCTATCAGCCCCAGCATTTT,CASGDRVYQPQHF
-,TRBJ2-5,once,TRBV30,TGTGCCTGGAGTGTACTACGGGGGACCCAGTACTTC,CAWSVLRGTQYF
-,TRBJ2-5,few,TRBV12-3/TRBV12-4,TGTGCCAGCAGTTTCGGGGGGCCGGGAGAGACCCAGTACTTC,CASSFGGPGETQYF
-,TRBJ2-1,few,TRBV6-2/TRBV6-3,TGTGCCAGCAGTTCCTTGACCCGCGATGAGCAGTTCTTC,CASSSLTRDEQFF
-,TRBJ2-7,few,TRBV7-8,TGTGCCAGCAGCCTCCAGACAGGTCCCTACGAGCAGTACTTC,CASSLQTGPYEQYF
-,TRBJ2-1,-,TRBV11-2,TGTGCCAGCAGCTTAGTTCCCCCGTGGAATGAGCAGTTCTTC,CASSLVPPWNEQFF
TRBD2,TRBJ2-5,few,TRBV18,TGTGCCAGCTCAGCGCCCGGGGGGGAGACCCAGTACTTC,CASSAPGGETQYF
TRBD2,TRBJ2-3,few,TRBV5-4,TGTGCCAGCACCCCTGTAAGCGGGGGGGCCTCAGATACGCAGTATTTT,CASTPVSGGASDTQYF
-,TRBJ2-5,few,TRBV12-3/TRBV12-4,TGTGCCAGCACTTCGAGCGACATATCAGACTTC,CASTSSDISDF
-,TRBJ1-6,few,TRBV7-6,TGTGCCAGCAGCTTTTTCGGAGGGTCCAATTCACCCCTCCACTTT,CASSFFGGSNSPLHF
-,TRBJ1-1,-,TRBV12-3/TRBV12-4,TGTGCCAGCCGGTTCTGGGACACTGAAGCTTTCTTT,CASRFWDTEAFF
-,TRBJ2-5,-,TRBV12-3/TRBV12-4,TGTGCCAGCAGTTTTCGGGGAGCTGAGACCCAGTACTTC,CASSFRGAETQYF
-,TRBJ2-2,few,TRBV19,TGTGCCAGTAGTCAGTTAAGCGCGAACACCGGGGAGCTGTTTTTT,CASSQLSANTGELFF
-,TRBJ1-2,many,TRBV28,TGTGCCAGCAGCTCCGGGACGAACTATGGCTACACCTTC,CASSSGTNYGYTF
TRBD2,TRBJ2-1,-,TRBV5-1,TGCGCCAGCAGCTTGGTCGGTGATAGCGGGAGCTCCAGGCAGTTCTTC,CASSLVGDSGSSRQFF
TRBD1,TRBJ2-7,once,TRBV10-3,TGTGCCATCAGTGAGTTGGGACAGAGCTACTCCGAAGACGAGCAGTACTTC,CAISELGQSYSEDEQYF
-,TRBJ1-1,-,TRBV7-6,TGTGCCAGCAGGAGGGGTTGGGGGCACGACACTGAAGCTTTCTTT,CASRRGWGHDTEAFF
TRBD1,TRBJ1-1,few,TRBV20-1,TGCAGTGCTAGTGGACAGGGGAAGACTGAAGCTTTCTTT,CSASGQGKTEAFF
-,TRBJ2-7,-,TRBV20-1,TGCAGTGCTACCAAAGGGGGGGGAGGCTACGAGCAGTACTTC,CSATKGGGGYEQYF
TRBD2,TRBJ2-3,once,TRBV27,TGTGCCAGCAGTAAGGGCGGGAGCGGCACAGATACGCAGTATTTT,CASSKGGSGTDTQYF
-,TRBJ1-4,few,TRBV2,TGTGCCAGCGCAGCTACAAGAGGAGGGAATGAAAAACTGTTTTTT,CASAATRGGNEKLFF
-,TRBJ2-3,-,TRBV10-3,TGTGCCATCAGCGTACAGGTCCCGGGGACAGATACGCAGTATTTT,CAISVQVPGTDTQYF
-,TRBJ1-1,-,TRBV15,TGTGCCACCAGCAGAGCAGCACCCGGGGAAGCTTTCTTT,CATSRAAPGEAFF
TRBD2,TRBJ2-7,-,TRBV7-9,TGTGCCAGCAGCCAATGGCGGGGGGCCATTGGTCACGAGCAGTACTTC,CASSQWRGAIGHEQYF
-,TRBJ1-2,-,TRBV19,TGTGCCAGTAGTATTTCAGGACGGACTAGTGCAGTCTATGGCTACACCTTC,CASSISGRTSAVYGYTF
TRBD2,TRBJ2-1,-,TRBV19,TGTGCCAGTAGTAGGGGACTAGAGTCAGATGAGCAGTTCTTC,CASSRGLESDEQFF
-,TRBJ2-1,-,TRBV14,TGTGCCAGCAGCCAGACCACCTCCTACAATGAGCAGTTCTTC,CASSQTTSYNEQFF
-,TRBJ2-7,-,TRBV4-1,TGCGCCAGCAGCCTGCTCGAGGACCGACCTACCTACGAGCAGTACTTC,CASSLLEDRPTYEQYF
-,TRBJ2-3,-,TRBV3-1,TGTGCCAGCAGCCATCCCTCCTCCGATACGCAGTATTTT,CASSHPSSDTQYF
-,TRBJ2-3,-,TRBV4-2,TGTGCCAGCAGCCCCTTGTGGAGTAGCGAGACAGATACGCAGTATTTT,CASSPLWSSETDTQYF
-,TRBJ2-1,few,TRBV19,TGTGCCAGTAGGCCCGAGCCCCTTATATACAATGAGCAGTTCTTC,CASRPEPLIYNEQFF
TRBD2,TRBJ2-3,many,TRBV7-2,TGTGCCAGCAGCTTAATGTGGAGACTAGCGGCGCGCCTTGATGGGAGGGGCACAGATACGCAGTATTTT,CASSLMWRLAARLDGRGTDTQYF
-,TRBJ1-2,-,TRBV6-1,TGTGCCAGCAGTTATCCCAGGGTCGATGGCTACACCTTC,CASSYPRVDGYTF
TRBD1,TRBJ2-2,few,TRBV28,TGTGCCAGCAGTTTGGACAGGGTAGACACCGGGGAGCTGTTTTTT,CASSLDRVDTGELFF
-,TRBJ1-1,many,TRBV7-2,TGTGCCAGCAGCTTAAGGCCCGCGCCCCAAGCTTTCTTT,CASSLRPAPQAFF
-,TRBJ2-3,few,TRBV7-2,TGTGCCAGCAGCGGAGCCCCTACAGATACGCAGTATTTT,CASSGAPTDTQYF
-,TRBJ1-2,-,TRBV20-1,TGCAGTGCTAGAGATACGGAGTTCGGCTATGGCTACACCTTC,CSARDTEFGYGYTF
-,TRBJ2-2,-,TRBV2,TGTGCCAGCAGTGAGGCTCCGGGAGTAGGCACCGGGGAGCTGTTTTTT,CASSEAPGVGTGELFF
-,TRBJ2-7,-,TRBV12-5,TGTGCTAGTGGTTTGATGGGGGTCGGAGAGCAGTACTTC,CASGLMGVGEQYF